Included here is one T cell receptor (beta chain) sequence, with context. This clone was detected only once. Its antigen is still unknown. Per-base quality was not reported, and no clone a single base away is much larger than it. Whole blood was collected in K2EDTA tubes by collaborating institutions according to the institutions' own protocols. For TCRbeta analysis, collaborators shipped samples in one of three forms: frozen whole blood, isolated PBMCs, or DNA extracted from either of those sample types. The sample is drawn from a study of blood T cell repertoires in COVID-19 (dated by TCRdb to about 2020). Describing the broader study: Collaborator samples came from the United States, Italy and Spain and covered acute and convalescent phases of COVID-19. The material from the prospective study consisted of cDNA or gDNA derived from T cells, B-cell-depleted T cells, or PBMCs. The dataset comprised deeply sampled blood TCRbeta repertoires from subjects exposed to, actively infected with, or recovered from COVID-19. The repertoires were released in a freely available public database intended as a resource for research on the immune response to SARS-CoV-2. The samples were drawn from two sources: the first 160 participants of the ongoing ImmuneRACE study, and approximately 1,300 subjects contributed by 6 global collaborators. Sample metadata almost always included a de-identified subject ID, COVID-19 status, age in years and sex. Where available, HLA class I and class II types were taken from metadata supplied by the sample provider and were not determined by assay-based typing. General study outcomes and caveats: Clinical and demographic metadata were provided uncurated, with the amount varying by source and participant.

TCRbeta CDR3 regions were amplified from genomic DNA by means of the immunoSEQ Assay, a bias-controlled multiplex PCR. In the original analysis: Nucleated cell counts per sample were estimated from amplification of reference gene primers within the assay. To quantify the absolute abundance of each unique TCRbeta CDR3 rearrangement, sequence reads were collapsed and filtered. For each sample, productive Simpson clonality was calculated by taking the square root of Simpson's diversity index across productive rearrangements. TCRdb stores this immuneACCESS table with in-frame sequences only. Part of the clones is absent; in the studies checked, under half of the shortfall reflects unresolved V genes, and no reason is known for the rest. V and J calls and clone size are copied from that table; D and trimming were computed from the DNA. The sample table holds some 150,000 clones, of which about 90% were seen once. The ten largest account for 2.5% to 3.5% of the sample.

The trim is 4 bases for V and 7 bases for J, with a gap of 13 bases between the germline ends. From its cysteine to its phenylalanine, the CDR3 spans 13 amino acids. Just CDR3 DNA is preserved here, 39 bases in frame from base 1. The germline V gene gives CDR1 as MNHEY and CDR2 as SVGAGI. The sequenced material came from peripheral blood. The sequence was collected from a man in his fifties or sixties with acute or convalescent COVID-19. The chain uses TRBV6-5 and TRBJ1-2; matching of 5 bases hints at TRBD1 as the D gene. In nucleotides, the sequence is TGTGCCAGCAGTTTAGGGGAGGGCGGTGGCTACACCTTC. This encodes CASSLGEGGGYTF.